Listed here are 3 T cell receptor beta chains from one sample, sequenced in a study of OX40 agonist ivuxolimab in advanced cancers. Sequencing used immunoSEQ multiplex PCR; TCRdb keeps in-frame clones, though not all of them. This repertoire shows about 28,000 clones, 85% to 95% found once; its top ten account for approximately 26%. The starting material was CD4+ or CD8+ T cells sorted from blood, obtained in a trial of the OX40 agonist ivuxolimab. The receptors stem from an adult with an advanced solid tumor such as melanoma, head and neck, liver or kidney cancer.

This clone is termed medium-sized. The chain employs TRBV6-5 and TRBJ1-2, with a possible D match to TRBD1 (6 bases). The V and J ends lost 5 bases and 4 bases respectively, with 11 bases between them. Germline V gene sequence: CDR1 MNHEY, CDR2 SVGAGI. The CDR3 length is 13 residues. The CDR3 protein is CASSDGQSYGYTF. For the CDR3, the DNA is TGTGCCAGCAGTGATGGACAGTCCTATGGCTACACCTTC.

The chain carries TRBV9 and TRBJ2-5; D is unclear. V was cut by 1 base and J by 4 bases, with 8 bases left in between. From germline, CDR1 is SGDLS and CDR2 YYNGEE. The CDR3 extends over 13 amino acids. The CDR3: CASSVPPRETQYF. In DNA form, the CDR3 reads TGTGCCAGCAGCGTACCTCCAAGAGAGACCCAGTACTTC.

The chain's CDR3 is CASSFIAGSQRSNEQYF. The DNA of the CDR3 is TGTGCCAGCAGTTTCATCGCCGGGTCCCAAAGATCCAACGAGCAGTACTTC. This chain uses TRBV27 with TRBJ2-7; no definite D call. V lost 3 bases to trimming and J lost 5 bases, with 23 bases between them. The CDR3 runs to 17 residues. The germline CDR1 and CDR2 sequences are MNHEY and SMNVEV (reference sequence).